These 28 T cell receptor beta chains were sequenced from one sample in a study of T-cell memory formation after mild COVID-19. In TCRdb, the 5' RACE reads were re-called with MiXCR into one record per CDR3 protein. The sample includes 360,000 or so distinct CDR3 sequences, 25% to 30% of them seen just once. The source material was PBMCs or a T cell subset sorted from them (not recorded which). The receptor set was obtained from an adult woman who had mild COVID-19 (a few samples of this study predate the infection). Cell type and time point are not known.

This clonotype was seen at least ten times. The CDR3 here is CSASPILAASTDTQYF. The CDR3, as DNA: TGCAGTGCTAGCCCCATACTAGCGGCTAGCACAGATACGCAGTATTTT. The chain employs TRBV20-1 and TRBJ2-3; 8 nucleotides line up with TRBD2. The CDR3 extends over 16 amino acids. Germline assignment: CDR1 DFQATT and CDR2 SNEGSKA (reference sequence). The J segment lost 0 bases and the V segment lost 3 bases, leaving 8 bases of the junction unmatched.

This clonotype was seen only a few times. The V and J genes are TRBV13 and TRBJ2-5, with 8 positions matching TRBD2. The V gene's germline CDR1 is PRHDT and CDR2 FYEKMQ (reference sequence). The length of the CDR3 is 17 residues. The J segment lost 1 base and the V segment lost 5 bases, leaving 12 bases of the junction unmatched. CDR3 protein: CASSPRPGGTIQETQYF. The DNA of the CDR3 is TGTGCCAGCAGCCCCCGTCCGGGGGGGACCATCCAAGAGACCCAGTACTTC.

This clonotype was picked up many times. The chain couples TRBV10-3 to TRBJ1-2; D might be TRBD1 (6 bases). The V gene lost 0 bases and the J gene lost 3 bases, with 14 bases spanning the gap. This CDR3 has 16 amino acids. CDR1 and CDR2 (germline): ENHRY, SYGVKD. The CDR3 DNA reads TGTGCCATCAGTGAGTCGAAGGCTGGGACACACTATGGCTACACCTTC. Encoded protein: CAISESKAGTHYGYTF.

This CDR3 reads CASSPVRDPPYTDTQYF. CDR3 bases: TGTGCCAGCAGTCCAGTCCGGGACCCCCCGTACACAGATACGCAGTATTTT. This sequence joins TRBV25-1 and TRBJ2-3; the D gene could be TRBD1 or TRBD2 (5 bases each). This CDR3 comprises 17 residues. The germline V gene has CDR1 MGHDK and CDR2 SYGVNS. V shed 5 bases and J shed 2 bases, with 20 bases lying between them.

The V and J genes are TRBV27 and TRBJ2-2; possible D gene TRBD2, 6 bases. This CDR3 region has 15 residues. Germline CDR1 is MNHEY and CDR2 is SMNVEV (reference sequence). Trimming removed 4 bases from V and 5 bases from J, with 14 bases in between. The CDR3 loop reads CASSYGAGGTGELFF. CDR3 bases: TGTGCCAGCAGTTACGGGGCCGGGGGAACCGGGGAGCTGTTTTTT.

This clonotype was found a few times. The gene calls are TRBV12-3 or TRBV12-4 and TRBJ1-6, with unresolved D. V was clipped by 0 bases and J by 10 bases, with 4 bases between them. This CDR3 has 12 amino acids. The CDR3 here is CASSLAGSPLHF. In DNA form, the CDR3 reads TGTGCCAGCAGTTTAGCAGGATCACCCCTCCACTTT.

The V call is TRBV30, the J call TRBJ2-2; TRBD2 is a possible D gene (6 bases). The length of the CDR3 is 14 residues. Germline V lookup: CDR1 GTSNPN, CDR2 SVGIG (reference sequence). Trimming removed 2 bases from V and 2 bases from J, with 9 bases in between. This chain's CDR3 is CAWSWGGNTGELFF. DNA for the CDR3: TGTGCCTGGAGTTGGGGAGGAAACACCGGGGAGCTGTTTTTT.

This sequence joins TRBV20-1 and TRBJ2-7; no firm D call. CDR1 and CDR2 from the germline V gene are DFQATT and SNEGSKA (reference sequence). The CDR3 runs to 12 residues. V was trimmed by 2 bases and J by 3 bases, leaving 8 bases between them. The CDR3 nucleotides read TGCAGTGCTAGAATGGCAGACTACGAGCAGTACTTC. Its translation: CSARMADYEQYF.

The chain employs TRBV10-3 and TRBJ1-5; D not resolved. Trimming took off 0 bases at V and 3 bases at J, with 12 bases between the two ends. CDR1 and CDR2 from the germline V gene are ENHRY and SYGVKD. This CDR3 is 16 amino acids long. This chain's CDR3 is CAISESNVILNQPQHF. CDR3 sequence (DNA): TGTGCCATCAGTGAGTCGAACGTTATACTCAATCAGCCCCAGCATTTT.

In this sample, this clonotype turned up a few times. The rearrangement links TRBV20-1 to TRBJ1-2, with a weak D call TRBD1 (6 bases). CDR1 is DFQATT and CDR2 is SNEGSKA in the germline V gene (reference sequence). The V end lost 3 bases, the J end lost 5 bases, and 13 bases lay between the germline ends. This CDR3 contains 13 residues. The DNA for the CDR3 is TGCAGTGCTAGCGGCGGGGGCCCGTATGGCTACACCTTC. Its translation: CSASGGGPYGYTF.

This clonotype was picked up a small number of times. This sequence joins TRBV5-4 and TRBJ2-7; D remains unclear. V was clipped by 3 bases and J by 1 base, with 8 bases between them. Looked up from germline, CDR1 is SGHNT and CDR2 is YYREEE (reference sequence). This CDR3 has 13 residues. CDR3 sequence (DNA): TGTGCCAGCAGCTACGGACGATCCTACGAGCAGTACTTC. Its protein is CASSYGRSYEQYF.

This clonotype was counted between two and nine times. The V gene is TRBV5-1, the J gene TRBJ2-7; perhaps TRBD1 as D (6 bases). V was cut by 4 bases and J by 3 bases, with 14 bases left in between. The CDR3 extends over 14 amino acids. Germline assignment: CDR1 SGHRS and CDR2 YFSETQ. In DNA, the CDR3 is TGCGCCAGCAGCCGCCGGGACACCTTCTACGAGCAGTACTTC. It is translated as CASSRRDTFYEQYF.

The chain carries TRBV11-1 and TRBJ2-7; D remains unclear. The V gene lost 1 base and the J gene lost 0 bases, with 10 bases spanning the gap. CDR1 SGHAT and CDR2 FQDESV come from the germline V gene (reference sequence). The CDR3 extends over 15 amino acids. In DNA, the CDR3 is TGTGCCAGCAGCTTAGGTTCGCCAGGCTCCTACGAGCAGTACTTC. As protein: CASSLGSPGSYEQYF.

The genes are TRBV5-6 and TRBJ2-6; D unresolved. Germline V gene lookup returns CDR1 SGHDT and CDR2 YYEEEE. Trimming removed 0 bases from V and 4 bases from J, with 8 bases in between. The CDR3 spans 15 residues. This CDR3 is CASSLVVQGANVLTF. The CDR3 nucleotides read TGTGCCAGCAGCTTGGTCGTTCAGGGGGCCAACGTCCTGACTTTC.

The chain is built from TRBV5-1 and TRBJ2-3; TRBD1 aligns across 10 bases. V trimming: 3 bases; J trimming: 0 bases; junction bases outside the gene matches: 4. There are 16 residues in the CDR3. Germline V gene data show CDR1 as SGHRS and CDR2 as YFSETQ. CDR3 residues: CASSWTGGSSTDTQYF. Written as DNA, the CDR3 is TGCGCCAGCAGCTGGACAGGGGGAAGCAGCACAGATACGCAGTATTTT.

This chain joins TRBV14 and TRBJ2-3; D gene ambiguous. V lost 4 bases, J lost 2 bases, and 19 bases lay in between. The CDR3 contains 17 residues. CDR1 and CDR2 from the germline V gene are SGHDN and FVKESK. This CDR3 reads CASSPKPLVRNTDTQYF. The CDR3, as DNA: TGTGCCAGCAGCCCCAAGCCGCTAGTTCGGAACACAGATACGCAGTATTTT.

V gene TRBV10-3 combines with J gene TRBJ2-5, with TRBD1 matching 10 bases. The V segment lost 10 bases and the J segment 1 base; nucleotides outside the gene matches: 3. The CDR3 contains 13 residues. The germline gives CDR1 ENHRY, CDR2 SYGVKD. The CDR3 nucleotides read TGTGCCACAGGGACAGGGGCCCAAGAGACCCAGTACTTC. Encoded protein: CATGTGAQETQYF.

This clonotype was counted ten times or more. The V gene is TRBV10-3, the J gene TRBJ2-7; D remains ambiguous. Germline V gives CDR1 ENHRY, CDR2 SYGVKD. The germline V and J ends were trimmed by 0 bases and 1 base, with 10 bases remaining between them. CDR3 length: 15 amino acids. The CDR3 DNA is TGTGCCATCAGTGAGTCTGGTATGGATTCCTACGAGCAGTACTTC. It is translated as CAISESGMDSYEQYF.

V usage is TRBV25-1 and J usage is TRBJ2-1, with 10 bases identical to TRBD1. Germline lookup yields CDR1 MGHDK and CDR2 SYGVNS. V shed 8 bases and J 4 bases; nucleotides not matched to a gene: 8. CDR3 length equals 15 residues. CDR3 sequence (DNA): TGTGCCAGCGGGAGAAGGGGACAGGGGTACAATGAGCAGTTCTTC. The encoded protein is CASGRRGQGYNEQFF.

The rearrangement uses TRBV7-9 and TRBJ2-5; D not certain. The ends were cut back, 4 bases at V and 2 bases at J, with 17 bases in the middle. Germline CDR1 reads SEHNR; CDR2 reads FQNEAQ (reference sequence). This CDR3 comprises 16 residues. The chain's CDR3 is CASSWRGLPSQETQYF. DNA for the CDR3: TGTGCCAGCAGCTGGCGTGGGCTCCCCTCGCAAGAGACCCAGTACTTC.

This rearrangement joins TRBV7-9 to TRBJ2-1; 9 nucleotides align to TRBD2. The J segment lost 10 bases and the V segment lost 6 bases, leaving 13 bases of the junction unmatched. Germline V CDR1 and CDR2: SEHNR, FQNEAQ (reference sequence). This CDR3 has 15 amino acids. CDR3 region: CASSQFSGGGAEQFF. Written as DNA, the CDR3 is TGTGCCAGCAGTCAGTTTAGCGGGGGAGGGGCGGAGCAGTTCTTC. Full variable domain (remainder filled in from reference TRBV7-9 and TRBJ2-1): DTGVSQNPRHKITKRGQNVTFRCDPISEHNRLYWYRQTLGQGPEFLTYFQNEAQLEKSRLLSDRFSAERPKGSFSTLEIQRTEQGDSAMYLCASSQFSGGGAEQFFGPGTRLTVL.

A few counts support this clonotype. The V gene is TRBV7-9, the J gene TRBJ1-1, with D hard to call. The germline V and J ends were trimmed by 3 bases and 0 bases, with 8 bases remaining between them. Germline-derived CDR1 and CDR2 are SEHNR and FQNEAQ (reference sequence). The CDR3 has 14 amino acids. The CDR3 sequence is CASSFGQLNTEAFF. CDR3 DNA: TGTGCCAGCAGCTTTGGGCAATTGAACACTGAAGCTTTCTTT. Based on the CDR3 plus reference TRBV7-9 and TRBJ1-1, the full variable domain is DTGVSQNPRHKITKRGQNVTFRCDPISEHNRLYWYRQTLGQGPEFLTYFQNEAQLEKSRLLSDRFSAERPKGSFSTLEIQRTEQGDSAMYLCASSFGQLNTEAFFGQGTRLTVV.

This chain uses TRBV6-1 with TRBJ1-1; TRBD1 matches 8 bases. Losses at the gene ends were 4 bases for V and 0 bases for J; bases not matched to a gene: 7. Germline-derived CDR1 and CDR2 are MNHNS and SASEGT. This CDR3 is built from 16 residues. The CDR3 sequence: CASSVEVRGLNTEAFF. CDR3 sequence (DNA): TGTGCCAGCAGTGTTGAGGTCAGGGGGCTGAACACTGAAGCTTTCTTT.

In its sample, this clonotype was seen once. The CDR3 spells CASGEGTGIDNEQFF. In DNA form, the CDR3 reads TGCGCCAGCGGGGAAGGGACAGGCATCGACAATGAGCAGTTCTTC. V usage is TRBV5-1 and J usage is TRBJ2-1; 8 nucleotides align to TRBD1. The germline V gene encodes CDR1 SGHRS and CDR2 YFSETQ. V trimming: 7 bases; J trimming: 5 bases; junction bases outside the gene matches: 11. The CDR3 is 15 residues long.

This clonotype was detected only a few times. The chain employs TRBV20-1 and TRBJ2-7; D uncertain. The germline V gene encodes CDR1 DFQATT and CDR2 SNEGSKA (reference sequence). CDR3 size: 14 residues. V gave up 6 bases and J gave up 0 bases, with 15 bases separating them. This CDR3 is CSANQLVSSYEQYF. The CDR3 region has the DNA TGCAGTGCCAACCAACTGGTGAGCTCCTACGAGCAGTACTTC.

This chain joins TRBV29-1 and TRBJ2-7, with 8 bases lining up with TRBD2. V lost 2 bases and J lost 2; bases outside the gene matches: 5. CDR3 length: 14 residues. CDR1 SQVTM and CDR2 ANQGSEA come from the germline V gene. Here the CDR3 DNA reads TGCAGCGTTGAAACTAGCGGCACTACCTACGAGCAGTACTTC. The encoded protein is CSVETSGTTYEQYF.

This clonotype showed up just a few times. The chain employs TRBV15 and TRBJ2-3, with a tentative D call TRBD2 (6 bases). V was pared by 6 bases and J by 7 bases, with 20 bases between. Germline CDR1 is LNHNV and CDR2 is YYDKDF (reference sequence). The CDR3 is 15 amino acids. The CDR3 loop is CATRSPGLAVNTQYF. As DNA, the CDR3 is TGTGCCACCAGGAGCCCGGGACTTGCGGTCAATACGCAGTATTTT.

In its sample, this clonotype was seen a few times. This rearrangement joins TRBV7-2 to TRBJ1-5, with 7 bases aligning to TRBD1. V gave up 5 bases and J gave up 6 bases; unmatched junction bases: 4. The CDR3 covers 13 residues. Germline V CDR1 and CDR2: SGHTA, FQGNSA. The CDR3: CASSRTGAQPQHF. The CDR3 DNA is TGTGCCAGCAGCCGGACAGGCGCTCAGCCCCAGCATTTT.